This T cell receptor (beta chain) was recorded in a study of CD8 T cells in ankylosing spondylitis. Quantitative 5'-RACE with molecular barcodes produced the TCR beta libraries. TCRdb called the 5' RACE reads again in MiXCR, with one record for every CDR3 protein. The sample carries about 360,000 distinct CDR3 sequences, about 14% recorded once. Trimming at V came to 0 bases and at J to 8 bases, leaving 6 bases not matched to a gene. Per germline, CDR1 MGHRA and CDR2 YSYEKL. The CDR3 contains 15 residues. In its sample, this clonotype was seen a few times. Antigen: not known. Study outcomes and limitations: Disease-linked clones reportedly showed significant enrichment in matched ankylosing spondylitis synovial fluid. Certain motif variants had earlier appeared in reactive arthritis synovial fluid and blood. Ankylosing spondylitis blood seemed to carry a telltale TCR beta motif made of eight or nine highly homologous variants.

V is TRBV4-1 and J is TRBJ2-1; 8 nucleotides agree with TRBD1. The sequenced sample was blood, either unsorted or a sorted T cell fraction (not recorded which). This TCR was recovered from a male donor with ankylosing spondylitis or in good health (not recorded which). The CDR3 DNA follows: TGCGCCAGCAGCCAAGAGGACAGGGAAAGTCATGAGCAGTTCTTC. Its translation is CASSQEDRESHEQFF.